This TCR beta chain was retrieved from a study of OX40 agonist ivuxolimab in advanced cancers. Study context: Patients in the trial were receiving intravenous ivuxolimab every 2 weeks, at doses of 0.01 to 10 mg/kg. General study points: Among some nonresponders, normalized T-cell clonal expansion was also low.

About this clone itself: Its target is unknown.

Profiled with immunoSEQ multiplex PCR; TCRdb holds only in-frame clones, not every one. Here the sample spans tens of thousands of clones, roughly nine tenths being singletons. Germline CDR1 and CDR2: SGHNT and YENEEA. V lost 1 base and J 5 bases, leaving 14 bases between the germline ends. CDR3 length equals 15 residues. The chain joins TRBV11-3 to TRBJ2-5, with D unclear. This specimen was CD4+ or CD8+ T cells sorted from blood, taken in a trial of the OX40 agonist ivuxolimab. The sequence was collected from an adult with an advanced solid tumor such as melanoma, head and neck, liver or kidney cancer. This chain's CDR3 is CASSLGQDAGETQYF. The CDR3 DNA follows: TGTGCCAGCAGCTTAGGGCAGGATGCCGGGGAGACCCAGTACTTC.